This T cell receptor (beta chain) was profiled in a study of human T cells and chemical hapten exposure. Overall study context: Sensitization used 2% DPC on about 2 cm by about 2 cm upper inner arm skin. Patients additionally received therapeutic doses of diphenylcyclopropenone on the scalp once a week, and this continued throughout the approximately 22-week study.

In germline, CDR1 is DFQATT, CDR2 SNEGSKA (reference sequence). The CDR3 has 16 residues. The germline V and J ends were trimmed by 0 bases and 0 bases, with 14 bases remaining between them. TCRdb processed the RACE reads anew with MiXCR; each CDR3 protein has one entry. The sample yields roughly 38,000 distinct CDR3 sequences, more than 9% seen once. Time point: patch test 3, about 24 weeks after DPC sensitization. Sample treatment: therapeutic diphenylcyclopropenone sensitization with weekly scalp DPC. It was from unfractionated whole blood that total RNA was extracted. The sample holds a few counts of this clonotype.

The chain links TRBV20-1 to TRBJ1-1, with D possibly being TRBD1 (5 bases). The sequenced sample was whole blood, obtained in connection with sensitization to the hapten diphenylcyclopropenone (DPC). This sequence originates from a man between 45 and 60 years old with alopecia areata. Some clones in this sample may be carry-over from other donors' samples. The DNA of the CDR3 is TGCAGTGCTAGAGATGGGATCGGACAAATGAACACTGAAGCTTTCTTT. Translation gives CSARDGIGQMNTEAFF.